This passage covers 23 T cell receptor beta chains from one sample sequenced in a study of cytomegalovirus exposure and HLA in healthy donors. PCR amplification relied on 60 Vbeta primers (plus 13 Jbeta primers). Libraries were prepared by immunoSEQ multiplex PCR; TCRdb keeps only in-frame clonotypes and omits some of them. The sample holds 99,000 or so clones, about 83% seen once. The sequenced sample consisted of PBMCs. These receptors were taken from a female donor in good health and CMV-seropositive.

This rearrangement joins TRBV11-2 to TRBJ1-3; 7 nucleotides match TRBD1. The CDR3 sequence is 15 residues long. The V segment lost 2 bases and the J segment 4 bases; nucleotides outside the gene matches: 5. Per germline, CDR1 SGHAT and CDR2 FQNNGV. CDR3 nucleotides: TGTGCCAGCAGCTTAAGGGGGCTCGCAGGAAACACCATATATTTT. This gives the protein CASSLRGLAGNTIYF. Full variable domain (rest looked up from reference TRBV11-2 and TRBJ1-3): EAGVAQSPRYKIIEKRQSVAFWCNPISGHATLYWYQQILGQGPKLLIQFQNNGVVDDSQLPKDRFSAERLKGVDSTLKIQPAKLEDSAVYLCASSLRGLAGNTIYFGEGSWLTVV.

This CDR3 is CASSGGRDKGEQYF. Here the CDR3 DNA reads TGTGCCAGCTCGGGGGGGCGCGATAAGGGCGAGCAGTACTTC. The V call is TRBV2, the J call TRBJ2-7; 8 bases fit TRBD2. The V gene end was trimmed by 8 bases and the J gene end by 6 bases; junction bases not matched to a gene: 12. The germline V gene encodes CDR1 SNHLY and CDR2 FYNNEI. This CDR3 is 14 amino acids long.

This rearrangement joins TRBV28 to TRBJ1-1; tentatively, D is TRBD1 (5 bases). Germline loops: CDR1 MDHEN, CDR2 SYDVKM. This CDR3 has 14 residues. The V end lost 0 bases, the J end lost 2 bases, and 7 bases lay between the germline ends. The CDR3 coding sequence is TGTGCCAGCAGTTTATGGACAGAAAACACTGAAGCTTTCTTT. This sequence encodes CASSLWTENTEAFF.

The rearrangement uses TRBV13 and TRBJ2-7; TRBD2 matches at 7 bases. From germline, CDR1 is PRHDT and CDR2 FYEKMQ (reference sequence). The CDR3 spans 14 residues. V lost 0 bases to trimming and J lost 2 bases; unmatched junction nucleotides: 1. In DNA form, the CDR3 reads TGTGCCAGCAGCTTAGGGGGAGGGACCTACGAGCAGTACTTC. This encodes CASSLGGGTYEQYF.

The sample holds a few counts of this clone. The chain has TRBV4-2 and TRBJ2-2; TRBD2 matches 11 bases. CDR1 is LGHNA and CDR2 is YNFKEQ in the germline V gene. The CDR3 runs to 16 residues. V dropped 0 bases and J dropped 7; count of bases not matched to a gene: 4. For the CDR3, the DNA is TGTGCCAGCAGCCAAGAACCGGGACTAGCGGACGGGGAGCTGTTTTTT. Translation: CASSQEPGLADGELFF.

CDR3 residues: CASSYLRGPRNTEAFF. The CDR3 coding sequence is TGTGCCAGCAGTTACTTGCGGGGGCCTAGGAACACTGAAGCTTTCTTT. The chain couples TRBV6-5 to TRBJ1-1, with D perhaps TRBD1 (6 bases). The CDR3 extends over 16 amino acids. V lost 1 base and J 1 base, leaving 13 bases between the germline ends. The germline V gene encodes CDR1 MNHEY and CDR2 SVGAGI.

The J gene is TRBJ2-7, the V gene TRBV27; weak D call: TRBD2 (5 bases). The length of the CDR3 is 13 residues. V dropped 4 bases and J dropped 5 bases, with 12 bases sitting between them. Germline values: CDR1 MNHEY, CDR2 SMNVEV (reference sequence). The CDR3 spells CASSWTGIHEQYF. DNA for the CDR3: TGTGCCAGCAGTTGGACGGGGATACACGAGCAGTACTTC.

The CDR3, as DNA: TGCAGCGTTGGCCCCGGGGGACTGGAGACCCAGTACTTC. It codes for CSVGPGGLETQYF. The genes are TRBV29-1 and TRBJ2-5, with D tentatively TRBD2 (6 bases). Germline-derived CDR1 and CDR2 are SQVTM and ANQGSEA. CDR3 length equals 13 residues. Trimming took 4 bases from V and 5 from J, leaving 14 bases between them.

This clone was seen a few times. J is TRBJ2-5 and V is TRBV5-6; TRBD1 matches at 7 bases. The germline gives CDR1 SGHDT, CDR2 YYEEEE. V was pared by 3 bases and J by 4 bases, with 6 bases of the junction left unmatched. The length of the CDR3 is 14 residues. The DNA of the CDR3 is TGTGCCAGCAGCTCTACAGGGGTGGGAGAGACCCAGTACTTC. Protein product: CASSSTGVGETQYF. The complete variable domain, with remaining parts taken from reference TRBV5-6 and TRBJ2-5, reads DAGVTQSPTHLIKTRGQQVTLRCSPKSGHDTVSWYQQALGQGPQFIFQYYEEEERQRGNFPDRFSGHQFPNYSSELNVNALLLGDSALYLCASSSTGVGETQYFGPGTRLLVL.

The chain is built from TRBV5-4 and TRBJ1-4; 12 positions agree with TRBD1. J gave up 3 bases and V 5 bases, and 8 bases lay outside the gene matches. The CDR3 totals 17 residues. CDR1 and CDR2 (germline): SGHNT, YYREEE (reference sequence). In nucleotides, the CDR3 is TGTGCCAGCAGTATCCGGGACAGGGGGCTTGCTAATGAAAAACTGTTTTTT. This encodes CASSIRDRGLANEKLFF.

V usage is TRBV6-1 and J usage is TRBJ2-3, with D possibly matching TRBD1 (6 bases). The V gene lost 2 bases and the J gene lost 0 bases, with 9 bases spanning the gap. The CDR3 has 15 amino acids. The germline gives CDR1 MNHNS, CDR2 SASEGT. This CDR3 reads CASSESTGSTDTQYF. Here the CDR3 DNA reads TGTGCCAGCAGTGAATCTACAGGGAGCACAGATACGCAGTATTTT.

The chain links TRBV29-1 to TRBJ2-2; D may be TRBD1 (5 bases). V lost 5 bases, J lost 2 bases, and 9 bases lay in between. Germline V gene data show CDR1 as SQVTM and CDR2 as ANQGSEA. The CDR3 length is 13 residues. The CDR3: CSVSGPNTGELFF. Here the CDR3 DNA reads TGCAGCGTTTCAGGGCCCAACACCGGGGAGCTGTTTTTT.

This chain connects TRBV5-4 to TRBJ1-2; 11 bases match TRBD1. The germline gives CDR1 SGHNT, CDR2 YYREEE (reference sequence). The CDR3 has 15 amino acids. The ends lost 5 bases at V and 7 bases at J; junction bases unmatched: 10. CDR3 residues: CASRAPGQGVIGYTF. DNA of the CDR3: TGTGCCAGCAGGGCACCGGGACAGGGGGTTATTGGCTACACCTTC.

J is TRBJ1-5 and V is TRBV25-1, with 8 nucleotides matching TRBD1. The junction had 0 bases not matched to a gene; V was cut back by 1 base and J by 1 base. Per the germline V gene, CDR1 is MGHDK and CDR2 is SYGVNS. This CDR3 spans 15 amino acids. In DNA, the CDR3 is TGTGCCAGCAGTGAATCAGGGGGCAGCAATCAGCCCCAGCATTTT. The encoded protein is CASSESGGSNQPQHF.

This chain links TRBV6-5 with TRBJ1-2; 7 bases align to TRBD1. CDR3 length: 13 amino acids. V shed 5 bases, J shed 4 bases, and the junction held 4 bases outside the gene matches. CDR1 and CDR2 (germline): MNHEY, SVGAGI. The CDR3 is CASSPGTVYGYTF. In nucleotides, the CDR3 is TGTGCCAGCAGTCCCGGGACAGTCTATGGCTACACCTTC.

V gene TRBV19 combines with J gene TRBJ1-6, with D unresolved. CDR3 size: 14 residues. Germline-derived CDR1 and CDR2 are LNHDA and SQIVND (reference sequence). The germline V and J ends were trimmed by 1 base and 5 bases, with 6 bases remaining between them. The CDR3 loop reads CASSIVVNNSPLHF. CDR3 in DNA: TGTGCCAGTAGTATAGTAGTAAATAATTCACCCCTCCACTTT.

The rearrangement links TRBV11-2 to TRBJ1-1; possible D gene TRBD1, 6 bases. This CDR3 is built from 14 residues. Trimming removed 3 bases at V and 4 bases at J, with 12 bases between. Germline V gene data show CDR1 as SGHAT and CDR2 as FQNNGV. CDR3 protein: CASSFNRDTTEAFF. In DNA, the CDR3 is TGTGCCAGCAGCTTTAACCGGGACACCACTGAAGCTTTCTTT.

The chain links TRBV28 to TRBJ2-7; tentative D call: TRBD2 (6 bases). The germline V gene has CDR1 MDHEN and CDR2 SYDVKM. V was trimmed by 7 bases and J by 2 bases, leaving 15 bases between them. CDR3 size: 14 residues. The CDR3 sequence: CASIPTRRAYEQYF. The CDR3, as DNA: TGTGCCAGCATTCCGACTAGGAGAGCCTACGAGCAGTACTTC.

The chain employs TRBV5-4 and TRBJ1-1; unclear D gene. Germline CDR1 reads SGHNT; CDR2 reads YYREEE (reference sequence). This CDR3 spans 15 amino acids. Deletions cut 0 bases from V and 11 bases from J, with 20 bases between. The CDR3 region is CASSLGPMREVGAFF. In nucleotides, the CDR3 is TGTGCCAGCAGCTTGGGGCCGATGAGGGAGGTAGGCGCTTTCTTT.

J is TRBJ1-2 and V is TRBV29-1; TRBD1 might be the D (5 bases). In germline, CDR1 is SQVTM, CDR2 ANQGSEA. The CDR3 spans 14 residues. The V end lost 8 bases, the J end lost 5 bases, and 21 bases lay between the germline ends. The CDR3: CSPGGRGRVYGYTF. For the CDR3, the DNA is TGCAGCCCCGGGGGAAGGGGTCGGGTTTATGGCTACACCTTC.

DNA for the CDR3: TGCGCCAGCAGGGAGGGGCGGGCCTTCTATGGCTACACCTTC. It specifies CASREGRAFYGYTF. V gene TRBV10-2 combines with J gene TRBJ1-2, with a weak D call TRBD1 (5 bases). In germline, CDR1 is WSHSY, CDR2 SAAADI. V lost 6 bases and J lost 4, with 15 bases in between. There are 14 residues in the CDR3.

The chain combines TRBV6-1 with TRBJ2-3; 7 bases are shared with TRBD2. Germline CDR1 MNHNS, CDR2 SASEGT. The CDR3 is made up of 14 amino acids. V dropped 5 bases and J dropped 4; count of bases not matched to a gene: 6. The CDR3 loop is CASSWGRAPDTQYF. CDR3 coding DNA: TGTGCCAGCAGTTGGGGGAGGGCGCCAGATACGCAGTATTTT.

The V gene is TRBV9, the J gene TRBJ2-5, with 10 bases fitting TRBD2. Germline loops: CDR1 SGDLS, CDR2 YYNGEE. CDR3 size: 17 residues. V was clipped by 0 bases and J by 11 bases; unmatched bases: 16. The CDR3 protein is CASSVDPSGRAPGEQYF. CDR3 bases: TGTGCCAGCAGCGTAGATCCAAGCGGGAGGGCCCCGGGGGAGCAGTACTTC.